These 17 T cell receptor beta chains came from one sample sequenced in a study of T cell changes during pregnancy in multiple sclerosis. Clones were sequenced by immunoSEQ multiplex PCR, and TCRdb holds only the in-frame ones, with some missing. Counted here are about 80,000 clones, about 91% occurring once; the ten biggest clones make up around 3%. Sequences were derived from peripheral blood, sampled before pregnancy. These receptors came from a female donor with multiple sclerosis, enrolled in a pregnancy study.

V and J are TRBV7-2 and TRBJ1-1, with D maybe TRBD1 (6 bases). This CDR3 contains 14 residues. Germline-derived CDR1 and CDR2 are SGHTA and FQGNSA. Between the trimmed V and J ends, which lost 3 bases and 1 base, there was a span of 9 bases. CDR3 coding DNA: TGTGCCAGCAGCTTGGGGGGGCGGAACACTGAAGCTTTCTTT. Translating gives CASSLGGRNTEAFF.

A few counts support this clone. This sequence joins TRBV2 and TRBJ1-4; 8 nucleotides align to TRBD1. CDR1 SNHLY and CDR2 FYNNEI come from the germline V gene. CDR3 size: 12 residues. The ends lost 6 bases at V and 8 bases at J; junction bases unmatched: 2. CDR3 in amino acids: CASRDRVEKLFF. The CDR3 DNA is TGTGCCAGCAGGGACAGGGTAGAAAAACTGTTTTTT.

The J gene is TRBJ1-5, the V gene TRBV2; 9 nucleotides match TRBD1. CDR1 SNHLY and CDR2 FYNNEI come from the germline V gene. This CDR3 is 16 amino acids long. V shed 5 bases and J 0 bases; nucleotides not matched to a gene: 5. CDR3 in DNA: TGTGCCAGCAGTCCGGACAGGGGATTTAGCAATCAGCCCCAGCATTTT. Translated, it gives CASSPDRGFSNQPQHF.

The chain recombines TRBV11-2 with TRBJ2-2, with D tentatively TRBD1 (6 bases). There are 15 residues in the CDR3. CDR1 is SGHAT and CDR2 is FQNNGV in the germline V gene. The V end lost 5 bases, the J end lost 6 bases, and 16 bases lay between the germline ends. CDR3 in amino acids: CASSRTVSSAGELFF. The CDR3 DNA follows: TGTGCCAGCAGCCGGACAGTCAGTTCGGCCGGGGAGCTGTTTTTT.

The chain is built from TRBV11-1 and TRBJ2-7; TRBD1 matches at 8 bases. CDR1 and CDR2 from the germline V gene are SGHAT and FQDESV (reference sequence). With V trimmed by 1 base and J by 2 bases, 1 base remained unmatched. The CDR3 totals 14 residues. As DNA, the CDR3 is TGTGCCAGCAGCTTAGGACAGGGGCCCTACGAGCAGTACTTC. Encoded protein: CASSLGQGPYEQYF. The variable domain in full, with the rest retrieved from reference TRBV11-1 and TRBJ2-7, is EAEVAQSPRYKITEKSQAVAFWCDPISGHATLYWYRQILGQGPELLVQFQDESVVDDSQLPKDRFSAERLKGVDSTLKIQPAELGDSAMYLCASSLGQGPYEQYFGPGTRLTVT.

The chain is built from TRBV7-6 and TRBJ2-7; a weak D match, TRBD1 (6 bases). Between the trimmed V and J ends, which lost 1 base and 2 bases, there was a span of 15 bases. Per germline, CDR1 SGHVS and CDR2 FNYEAQ. This CDR3 is 16 amino acids long. CDR3 coding DNA: TGTGCCAGCAGCTTAGGGACCGGGACACAACCCTACGAGCAGTACTTC. This translates into CASSLGTGTQPYEQYF.

This chain uses TRBV25-1 with TRBJ2-7, with 7 bases lining up with TRBD2. CDR3 length: 13 amino acids. CDR1 and CDR2 (germline): MGHDK, SYGVNS. V was pared by 8 bases and J by 6 bases, with 10 bases of the junction left unmatched. As DNA, the CDR3 is TGTGCCAGCGGACGCGGGAGTTCGGGCGAGCAGTACTTC. As protein: CASGRGSSGEQYF.

V gene TRBV14 combines with J gene TRBJ2-7, with unresolved D. The V gene lost 1 base and the J gene lost 0 bases, with 7 bases spanning the gap. The CDR3 has 14 residues. The germline gives CDR1 SGHDN, CDR2 FVKESK. In nucleotides, the CDR3 is TGTGCCAGCAGCCAAGGTCGTAGCTCCTACGAGCAGTACTTC. Its translation: CASSQGRSSYEQYF.

The rearrangement links TRBV28 to TRBJ2-5; 9 bases fit TRBD1. Germline V gives CDR1 MDHEN, CDR2 SYDVKM. The junction had 8 bases not matched to a gene; V was cut back by 2 bases and J by 4 bases. The CDR3 contains 16 residues. The CDR3 region has the DNA TGTGCCAGCAGTTTAGGGGGACAGGGTCACCGAGAGACCCAGTACTTC. Its protein is CASSLGGQGHRETQYF.

The chain is built from TRBV15 and TRBJ1-4, with TRBD1 matching 9 bases. Germline V gene data show CDR1 as LNHNV and CDR2 as YYDKDF (reference sequence). The V segment lost 5 bases and the J segment 5 bases; nucleotides outside the gene matches: 3. The CDR3 runs 14 residues. The CDR3 here is CATSLDRGNEKLFF. CDR3 DNA sequence: TGTGCCACCAGCCTTGACAGGGGGAATGAAAAACTGTTTTTT.

This sequence joins TRBV6-5 and TRBJ1-2; 10 positions agree with TRBD1. CDR1 is MNHEY, CDR2 SVGAGI, per germline. Trimming at V came to 2 bases and at J to 6 bases, leaving 3 bases not matched to a gene. There are 14 residues in the CDR3. The CDR3 spells CASSYLGQGNGYTF. CDR3 coding DNA: TGTGCCAGCAGTTACCTGGGACAGGGGAATGGCTACACCTTC.

V is TRBV7-2 and J is TRBJ2-2; D is unresolved. The CDR3 is 17 amino acids. Per germline, CDR1 SGHTA and CDR2 FQGNSA. Trimming removed 1 base from V and 3 bases from J, with 15 bases in between. CDR3 nucleotide sequence: TGTGCCAGCAGCTTAGTTAGCCCCGAAGGAGACACCGGGGAGCTGTTTTTT. It is translated as CASSLVSPEGDTGELFF.

With respect to this clone: At one of its ends the junction is not consistent with the germline gene, which may arise from a read error. This chain links TRBV28 with TRBJ2-5; D might be TRBD2 (5 bases). CDR1 is MDHEN, CDR2 SYDVKM, per germline. This CDR3 has 15 amino acids. The CDR3 DNA reads TGTGCCAGCAGTCGCCTCACTCTAGCCGAAGAGATGTCCCACTTC. Encoded protein: CASSRLTLAEEMSHF.

This clone was counted once. A junction boundary mismatches the germline segment, possibly from a read error. CDR3 DNA sequence: TGTGCTAGCAGCCCGGGACTAGCGGGAGGGGGGGAGACCCAGTACTTC. As protein: CASSPGLAGGGETQYF. The chain recombines TRBV7-7 with TRBJ2-5; 16 positions match TRBD2. The germline gives CDR1 SSHAT, CDR2 FNYEAQ (reference sequence). The CDR3 length is 16 residues.

The chain uses TRBV14 and TRBJ2-7, with a possible D match to TRBD2 (5 bases). V was pared by 1 base and J by 9 bases, with 13 bases between. The CDR3 has 13 amino acids. CDR1 and CDR2 from the germline V gene are SGHDN and FVKESK. CDR3: CASSQVTRGRQYF. The CDR3 coding sequence is TGTGCCAGCAGCCAAGTAACTCGAGGGAGGCAGTACTTC.

The J gene is TRBJ1-5, the V gene TRBV28; unclear D gene. The V gene lost 5 bases and the J gene lost 3 bases, with 17 bases spanning the gap. The CDR3 consists of 16 residues. Per germline, CDR1 MDHEN and CDR2 SYDVKM. DNA for the CDR3: TGTGCCAGCAGTGAGTTCGATCCTTTTAACAATCAGCCCCAGCATTTT. This translates into CASSEFDPFNNQPQHF.

V gene TRBV11-2 combines with J gene TRBJ2-7; 13 positions match TRBD2. After removal of 5 bases from V and 7 bases from J, the junction contained 5 bases not matched to a gene. The CDR3 covers 14 residues. Germline values: CDR1 SGHAT, CDR2 FQNNGV. CDR3 nucleotide sequence: TGTGCCAGCAGCAGGGGACTAGCGGGGAGGGAGCAGTACTTC. This sequence encodes CASSRGLAGREQYF.